This entry features one TCR beta chain sequence. Its antigen is currently unknown. The data originate from a study of cytomegalovirus exposure and HLA in healthy donors. Study findings and constraints: Among the most significant clusters, several appeared linked to common viral pathogens in a later analysis. Most observed TCR sequences were rare, whereas some public TCRs were detected in many donors. Presence/absence analyses rested on an assumption that sequencing depth was roughly uniform across donors. Later analysis reportedly placed an Asian-associated ancestry cluster below the approximately 650-donor mean in N-insertions.

PCR involved 60 Vbeta and 13 Jbeta primers. Sequencing used immunoSEQ multiplex PCR; TCRdb keeps in-frame clones, though not all of them. The sample includes about 160,000 clones, around 78% seen only once; the top ten take roughly 1.4%. The V and J ends lost 6 bases and 4 bases, in that order; junction bases with no gene match: 10. Germline assignment: CDR1 SNHLY and CDR2 FYNNEI. CDR3 size: 15 residues. V gene TRBV2 combines with J gene TRBJ1-1; TRBD1 aligns across 8 bases. The clonotype comes from a man aged 35 to 55 in good health and CMV-seronegative. The sequencing input was PBMCs. The CDR3 loop reads CASRDPSQGATEAFF. For the CDR3, the DNA is TGTGCCAGCAGGGATCCCTCGCAGGGGGCCACTGAAGCTTTCTTT.